The clone carrying this T cell receptor (beta chain) was picked up many times. The antigen is undetermined. These data belong to a study of T cells in Graves' hyperthyroidism and ophthalmopathy. Broader study findings: Most expanded thyroid clonotypes above 0.001 also appeared in blood. Ophthalmopathy got predicted by the model a median about 6.7 months before its onset.

This CDR3 region has 15 residues. Germline values: CDR1 MNHNS, CDR2 SASEGT. The V and J ends lost 5 bases and 2 bases, in that order; junction bases with no gene match: 8. Using RNA transcripts as the source, TCR beta CDR3 regions were amplified. HTBI primers were the set used in a first-round RT-PCR of the TCR CDR3. TCRdb called the multiplex PCR reads again in MiXCR, with one record for every CDR3 protein. The repertoire includes some 560,000 distinct CDR3 sequences, approximately 14% of them detected once, and approximately 15% sits in the top ten. This TCR was sampled from a woman aged 40 to 55 with Graves' hyperthyroidism. The sample was blood. This chain connects TRBV6-1 to TRBJ2-7; 8 bases match TRBD1. The CDR3 DNA is TGTGCCAGCAGTAGAGATGGACAGGGTCCCTACGAGCAGTACTTC. Amino acid sequence: CASSRDGQGPYEQYF.